Listed here is a single T cell receptor beta chain. What it binds is not known. The CDR3 length is 13 residues. V gave up 1 base and J gave up 2 bases, with 9 bases separating them. The germline V gene has CDR1 SQVTM and CDR2 ANQGSEA. Reverse transcribed after extraction, RNA yielded cDNA as the sequencing template. Assay: immunoSEQ multiplex PCR; the TCRdb copy retains only in-frame clones and omits some. The table includes fewer than 250,000 clones, around two fifths detected once. Treatment specified: oral pan-JAK inhibitor, 5-10 mg twice daily. These data come from a study of CD8+ T cells in alopecia areata. Study-level background: The investigators scored severity in treated patients by the percentage of affected scalp area. Study-wide points: Sequenced scalp T cells also include alphabeta T cells resident in normal skin.

V is TRBV29-1 and J is TRBJ2-7; unclear D gene. This receptor was identified in a human donor with alopecia areata. This specimen consisted of CD4+ T cells sorted from blood, obtained at roughly week 30, from a patient treated with tofacitinib. DNA of the CDR3: TGCAGCGTTGAAGGGGTGTTACCCTACGAGCAGTACTTC. Amino acid sequence: CSVEGVLPYEQYF.